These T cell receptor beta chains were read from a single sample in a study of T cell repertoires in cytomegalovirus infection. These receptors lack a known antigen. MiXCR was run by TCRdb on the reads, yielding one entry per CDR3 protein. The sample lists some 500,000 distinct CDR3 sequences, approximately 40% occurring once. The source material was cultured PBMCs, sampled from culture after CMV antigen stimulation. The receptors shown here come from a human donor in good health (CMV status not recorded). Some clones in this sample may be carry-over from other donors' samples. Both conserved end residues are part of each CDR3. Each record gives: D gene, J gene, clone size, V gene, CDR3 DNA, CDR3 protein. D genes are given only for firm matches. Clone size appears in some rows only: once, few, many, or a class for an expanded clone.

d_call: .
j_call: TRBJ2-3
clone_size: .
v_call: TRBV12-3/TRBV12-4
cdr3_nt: TGTGCCAGCAGACTCGGGAGCACAGGGGATACGCAGTATTTT
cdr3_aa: CASRLGSTGDTQYF

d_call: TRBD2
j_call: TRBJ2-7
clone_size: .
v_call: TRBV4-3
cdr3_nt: TGCGCCAGCAGCCGCCTAGCGGGAGATTTGCAGTACTTC
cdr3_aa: CASSRLAGDLQYF

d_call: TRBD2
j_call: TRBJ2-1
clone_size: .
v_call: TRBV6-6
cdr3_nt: TGTGCCAGCAGTTCCATCCCACTAGCGGGAGCGGGAAGCAATGAGCAGTTCTTC
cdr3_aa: CASSSIPLAGAGSNEQFF

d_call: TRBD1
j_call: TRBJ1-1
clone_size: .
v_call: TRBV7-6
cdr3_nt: TGTGCCAGCAGCGTTGGGACAGGGAACACTGAAGCTTTCTTT
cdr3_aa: CASSVGTGNTEAFF

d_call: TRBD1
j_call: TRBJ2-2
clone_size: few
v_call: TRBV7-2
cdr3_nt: TGTGCCAGCAGCAACAGGGGTGCCGGGGAGCTGTTTTTT
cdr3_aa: CASSNRGAGELFF

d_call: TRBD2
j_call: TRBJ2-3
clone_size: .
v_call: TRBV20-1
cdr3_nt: TGCAGTGCGGTTCGGGAGGGCACAGATACGCAGTATTTT
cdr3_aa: CSAVREGTDTQYF

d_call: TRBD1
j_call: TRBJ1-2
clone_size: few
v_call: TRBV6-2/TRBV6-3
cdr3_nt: TGTGCCAGCAGCCATCCGGGACAGGGGGCGGAGAGCTATGGCTACACCTTC
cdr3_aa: CASSHPGQGAESYGYTF

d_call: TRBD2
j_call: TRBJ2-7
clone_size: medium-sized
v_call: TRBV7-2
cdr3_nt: TGTGCCAGCAGCACCAATGGCGGGGGGGCGGTCGAGCAGTACTTC
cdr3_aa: CASSTNGGGAVEQYF

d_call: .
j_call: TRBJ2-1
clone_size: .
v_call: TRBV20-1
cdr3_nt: .
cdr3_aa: CSARVASGISSYNEQIF

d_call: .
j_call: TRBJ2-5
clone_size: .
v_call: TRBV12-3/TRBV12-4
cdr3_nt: TGTGCCAGCAGGCCGGGACCAAAAGAGACCCAGTACTTC
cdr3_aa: CASRPGPKETQYF

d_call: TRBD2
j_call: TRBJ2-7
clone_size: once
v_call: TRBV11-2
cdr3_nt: TGTGCCAGCAGCCCAAGGATCGCGGGAGGCCCTCCTTACGAGCAGTACTTC
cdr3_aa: CASSPRIAGGPPYEQYF

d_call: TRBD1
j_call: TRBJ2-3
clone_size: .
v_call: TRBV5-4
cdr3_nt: TGTGCCAGCAGCTGGGGGGGACAGGGCCTCGCGGGAGATACGCAGTATTTT
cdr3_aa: CASSWGGQGLAGDTQYF

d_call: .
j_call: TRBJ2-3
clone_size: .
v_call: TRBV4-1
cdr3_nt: TGCGCCAGCAGCCAGAACCTAGCAAGAGGGGATACGCAGTATTTT
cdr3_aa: CASSQNLARGDTQYF

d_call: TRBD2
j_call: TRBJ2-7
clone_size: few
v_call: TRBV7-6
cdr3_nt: TGTGCCAGCAGCCCCACTAGCGGAATCCCCTCCTACGAGCAGTACTTC
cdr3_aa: CASSPTSGIPSYEQYF

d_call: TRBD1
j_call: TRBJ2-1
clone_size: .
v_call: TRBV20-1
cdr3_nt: TGCAGTGCTCCACCCCCCGCCCGGGACAGGGCTACCTACAATGAGCAGTTCTTC
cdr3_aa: CSAPPPARDRATYNEQFF

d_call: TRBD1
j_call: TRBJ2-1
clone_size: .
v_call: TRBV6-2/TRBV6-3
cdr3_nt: TGTGCCAGCAGCTTACGGAGGACAGGGGTCTACAATGAGCAGTTCTTC
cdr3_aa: CASSLRRTGVYNEQFF

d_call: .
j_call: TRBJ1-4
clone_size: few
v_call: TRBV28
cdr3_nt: TGTGCCAGCAGTTTACTCCAGCCCGGCTTTAATGAAAAACTGTTTTTT
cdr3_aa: CASSLLQPGFNEKLFF

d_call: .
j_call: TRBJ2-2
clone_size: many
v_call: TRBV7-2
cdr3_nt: TGTGCCAGCAGCTTATACCCGAACACCGGGGAGCTGTTTTTT
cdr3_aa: CASSLYPNTGELFF

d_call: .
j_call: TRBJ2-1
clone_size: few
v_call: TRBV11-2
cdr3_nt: TGTGCCAGCAGCTTAGAGAGCCTAGGGCGGGTATACAATGAGCAGTTCTTC
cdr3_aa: CASSLESLGRVYNEQFF

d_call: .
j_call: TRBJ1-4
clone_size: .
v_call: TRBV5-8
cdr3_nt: TGTGCCAGCAGCCCCAAGGGGCCCACAACTAATGAAAAACTGTTTTTT
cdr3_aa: CASSPKGPTTNEKLFF

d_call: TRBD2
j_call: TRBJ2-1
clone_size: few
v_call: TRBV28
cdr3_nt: TGTGCCAGCAGTTTAGTAGTAATCTCCGGGACTAGCAATGAGCAGTTCTTC
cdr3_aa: CASSLVVISGTSNEQFF

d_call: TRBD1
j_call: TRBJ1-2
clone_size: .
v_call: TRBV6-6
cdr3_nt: TGTGCCAGCAGACCCGACAGGGGTTCTGGCTACACCTTC
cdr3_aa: CASRPDRGSGYTF

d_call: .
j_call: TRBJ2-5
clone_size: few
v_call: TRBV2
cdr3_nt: TGTGCCAGCAGTGGATCGTCTGGGACCCAGTACTTC
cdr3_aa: CASSGSSGTQYF

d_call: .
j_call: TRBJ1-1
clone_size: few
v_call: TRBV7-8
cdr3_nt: TGTGCCAGCAGCTTGTTCATCGTGGACACTGAAGCTTTCTTT
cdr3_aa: CASSLFIVDTEAFF

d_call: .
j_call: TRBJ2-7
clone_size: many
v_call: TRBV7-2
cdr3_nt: TGTGCCAGCAGCTTAGCGGACAGCCGACTTTACGAGCAGTACTTC
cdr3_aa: CASSLADSRLYEQYF

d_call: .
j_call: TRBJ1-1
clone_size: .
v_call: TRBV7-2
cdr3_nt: TGTGCCAGCAGCCCCTCGGGGGCAGGGGCTGGCACTGAAGCTTTCTTT
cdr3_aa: CASSPSGAGAGTEAFF

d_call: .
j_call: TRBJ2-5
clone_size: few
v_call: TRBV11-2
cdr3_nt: TGTGCCAGCAGCTCTACGCCGGGCGCAATCCGACAGACCCAGTACTTC
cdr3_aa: CASSSTPGAIRQTQYF

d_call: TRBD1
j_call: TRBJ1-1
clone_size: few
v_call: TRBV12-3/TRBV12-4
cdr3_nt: TGTGCCAGCAGCCAGGACAGGTTGATGAACACTGAAGCTTTCTTT
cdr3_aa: CASSQDRLMNTEAFF

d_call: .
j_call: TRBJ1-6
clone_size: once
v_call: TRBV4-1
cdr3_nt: TGCGCCAGCAGCCGACTGGAGGCGGGGGGTGATTCACCCCTCCACTTT
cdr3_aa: CASSRLEAGGDSPLHF

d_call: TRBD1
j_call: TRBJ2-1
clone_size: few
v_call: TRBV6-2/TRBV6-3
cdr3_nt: TGTGCCAGCAGTTACTGGCCCAGGGGGGAGCAGTTCTTC
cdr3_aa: CASSYWPRGEQFF

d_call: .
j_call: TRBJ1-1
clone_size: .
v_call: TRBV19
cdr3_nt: TGTGCCAGTAGTATAGATCGGGCAGACGCTGAAGCTTTCTTT
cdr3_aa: CASSIDRADAEAFF

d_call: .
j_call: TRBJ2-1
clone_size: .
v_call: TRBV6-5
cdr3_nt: TGTGCCAGCAGTTCCGCACCAAATGAGCAGTTCTTC
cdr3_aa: CASSSAPNEQFF

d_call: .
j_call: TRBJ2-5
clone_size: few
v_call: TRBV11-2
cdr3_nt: TGTGCCAGCAGCTTAGCAGTGCTCTCAGAGACCCAGTACTTC
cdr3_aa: CASSLAVLSETQYF

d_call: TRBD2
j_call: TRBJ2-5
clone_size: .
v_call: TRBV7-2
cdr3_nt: TGTGCCAGCAGCTTACCCCGGACTAGGGGCCCCAAAGAGACCCAGTACTTC
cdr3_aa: CASSLPRTRGPKETQYF

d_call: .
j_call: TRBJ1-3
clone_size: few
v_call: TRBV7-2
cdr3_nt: TGTGCCAGCAGCCCCACGGGGGGGACACTTGGAAACACCATATATTTT
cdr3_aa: CASSPTGGTLGNTIYF

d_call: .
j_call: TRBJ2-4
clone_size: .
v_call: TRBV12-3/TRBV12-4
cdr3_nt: TGTGCCAGCACCCTAAGTAGGGATGCCAAAAACATTCAGTACTTC
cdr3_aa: CASTLSRDAKNIQYF